This T cell receptor (beta chain) was documented in a study of cytomegalovirus exposure and HLA in healthy donors. 13 Jbeta primers and 60 Vbeta primers were used for the PCR. Some clones are missing from TCRdb's copy, which holds only in-frame ones; the method was immunoSEQ multiplex PCR. Of fewer than 150,000 clones listed, 75% to 90% are singletons. Germline trimming cut 6 bases from V and 5 bases from J; bases unmatched to any gene: 21. The CDR3 is 18 residues long. Germline CDR1 KGHSH, CDR2 LQKENI. This clonotype was obtained from a woman in her twenties or thirties in good health and CMV-seropositive. The sample consisted of PBMCs. This sequence joins TRBV18 and TRBJ1-1, with 7 bases matching TRBD1. CDR3 sequence reads: CASSPSRAGGSRGTEAFF. In DNA, the CDR3 is TGTGCCAGCTCGCCATCAAGGGCAGGGGGTTCAAGAGGGACTGAAGCTTTCTTT.